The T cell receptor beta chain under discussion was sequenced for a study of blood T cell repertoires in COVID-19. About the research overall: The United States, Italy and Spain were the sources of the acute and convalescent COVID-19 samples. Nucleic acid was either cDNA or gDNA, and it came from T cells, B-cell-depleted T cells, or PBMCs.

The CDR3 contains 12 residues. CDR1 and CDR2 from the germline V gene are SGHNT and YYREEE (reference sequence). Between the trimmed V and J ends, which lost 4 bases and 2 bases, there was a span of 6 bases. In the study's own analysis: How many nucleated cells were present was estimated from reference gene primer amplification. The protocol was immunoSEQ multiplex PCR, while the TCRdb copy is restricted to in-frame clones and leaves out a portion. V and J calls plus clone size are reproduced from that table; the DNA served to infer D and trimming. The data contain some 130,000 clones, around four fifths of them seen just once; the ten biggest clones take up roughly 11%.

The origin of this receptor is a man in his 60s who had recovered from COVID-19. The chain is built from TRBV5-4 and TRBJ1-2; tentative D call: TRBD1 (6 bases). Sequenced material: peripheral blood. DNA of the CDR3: TGTGCCAGCAGCACAGGGAACTATGGCTACACCTTC. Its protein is CASSTGNYGYTF.